The 16 T cell receptor beta chains presented below share a single source sample, sequenced in a study of shared clonotypes between healthy human individuals. TCRdb's copy holds only in-frame clones and misses some; the assay was immunoSEQ multiplex PCR. In the table there are a few hundred thousand clones, about 74% of which are singletons. The sequencing input was PBMCs. These receptors were obtained from a woman aged 40 to 50 in good health. Some clones in this sample may be carry-over from other donors' samples.

V gene TRBV28 combines with J gene TRBJ2-5; a possible D gene is TRBD1 (6 bases). V lost 7 bases and J lost 5, with 17 bases in between. This CDR3 spans 14 amino acids. Germline CDR1 MDHEN, CDR2 SYDVKM. In DNA form, the CDR3 reads TGTGCCAGCACAGGGGATGATCTCCGGGAGACCCAGTACTTC. Its protein is CASTGDDLRETQYF.

The chain links TRBV10-2 to TRBJ2-7; 7 nucleotides align to TRBD2. The CDR3 totals 15 residues. CDR1 and CDR2 from the germline V gene are WSHSY and SAAADI. V was pared by 3 bases and J by 4 bases, with 9 bases of the junction left unmatched. The CDR3: CASSDVGGSGYEQYF. The CDR3 bases are TGCGCCAGCAGTGACGTGGGCGGGAGTGGTTACGAGCAGTACTTC.

The CDR3 is CASRGTGGANEKLFF. The CDR3 DNA reads as TGTGCCAGCAGGGGAACAGGGGGTGCGAATGAAAAACTGTTTTTT. The rearrangement links TRBV28 to TRBJ1-4; 8 positions agree with TRBD1. The CDR3 is 15 amino acids. The V gene's germline CDR1 is MDHEN and CDR2 SYDVKM. V shed 6 bases and J 5 bases; nucleotides not matched to a gene: 8.

This clone occurred a few times. The V call is TRBV6-1, the J call TRBJ2-5; 7 bases map to TRBD2. The end of the DNA aligns better with TRBJ2-7, so the J call may be wrong. Germline CDR1 MNHNS, CDR2 SASEGT. The CDR3 spans 14 residues. CDR3 sequence reads: CASKVGGGSYEQYF. CDR3 nucleotides: TGTGCCAGCAAGGTCGGCGGCGGGAGCTACGAGCAGTACTTC.

As regards this clone: This sequence is one base from a far larger clone and is likely a read error. At the DNA level, this CDR3 is encoded by other sequences in the same sample as well. The chain joins TRBV19 to TRBJ2-7; 11 bases are shared with TRBD1. The V gene's germline CDR1 is LNHDA and CDR2 SQIVND (reference sequence). After removal of 5 bases from V and 1 base from J, the junction contained 7 bases not matched to a gene. This CDR3 spans 16 amino acids. CDR3 in amino acids: CASSVTGTGGSYEQYF. Written as DNA, the CDR3 is TGTGCCAGTAGTGTTACCGGGACAGGGGGTTCCTACGAGCAGTACTTC. Full variable domain (missing parts from reference TRBV19 and TRBJ2-7): DGGITQSPKYLFRKEGQNVTLSCEQNLNHDAMYWYRQDPGQGLRLIYYSQIVNDFQKGDIAEGYSVSREKKESFPLTVTSAQKNPTAFYLCASSVTGTGGSYEQYFGPGTRLTVT.

At least ten counts were recorded for this clone. The chain recombines TRBV28 with TRBJ1-1, with D hard to call. The CDR3 has 14 amino acids. V was cut by 5 bases and J by 1 base, with 11 bases left in between. Germline CDR1 MDHEN, CDR2 SYDVKM. The CDR3 loop reads CASSIPRANTEAFF. In DNA, the CDR3 is TGTGCCAGCAGTATCCCTAGGGCGAACACTGAAGCTTTCTTT.

The V and J genes are TRBV28 and TRBJ1-2; D gene unclear. The CDR3 spans 12 residues. Trimming stripped 6 bases from V and 2 bases from J, with 7 bases between. From germline, CDR1 is MDHEN and CDR2 SYDVKM. CDR3 region: CASREQNYGYTF. The CDR3 DNA sequence: TGTGCCAGCAGAGAACAGAACTATGGCTACACCTTC.

V and J are TRBV5-1 and TRBJ2-7; 7 positions match TRBD2. The CDR3 covers 11 residues. Germline CDR1 reads SGHRS; CDR2 reads YFSETQ. V gave up 5 bases and J gave up 5 bases; unmatched junction bases: 1. CDR3 sequence: CASSGGDEQYF. The CDR3 region has the DNA TGCGCCAGCAGTGGGGGGGACGAGCAGTACTTC.

In regard to this clone: A junction end diverges from the germline sequence, so it may reflect a read error. The rearrangement uses TRBV11-1 and TRBJ2-1; the D gene could be TRBD1 or TRBD2 (5 bases each). From germline, CDR1 is SGHAT and CDR2 FQDESV (reference sequence). CDR3 length equals 15 residues. The CDR3 here is CASSPGTDLSNVQFF. CDR3 bases: TGTGCCAGCAGCCCGGGGACCGACCTTAGCAATGTGCAGTTCTTC.

A note on this clone: This likely traces to a read error, being one base from a far larger clone. CDR3 in amino acids: CASSQLTPRQGDGYTF. In DNA form, the CDR3 reads TGTGCCAGCAGCCAACTTACCCCCAGGCAGGGAGATGGCTACACCTTC. This rearrangement joins TRBV7-2 to TRBJ1-2; TRBD1 is a possible D gene (5 bases). The CDR3 runs 16 residues. Trimming removed 5 bases at V and 6 bases at J, with 22 bases between. Germline values: CDR1 SGHTA, CDR2 FQGNSA.

The V call is TRBV9, the J call TRBJ2-3, with TRBD2 identical over 11 bases. The CDR3 runs to 16 residues. The germline V gene encodes CDR1 SGDLS and CDR2 YYNGEE. V was pared by 4 bases and J by 1 base, with 5 bases of the junction left unmatched. The CDR3 loop reads CASSSGGLAGTDTQYF. As DNA, the CDR3 is TGTGCCAGCAGCTCTGGGGGACTAGCGGGCACAGATACGCAGTATTTT.

The rearrangement joins TRBV9 to TRBJ2-7; TRBD1 matches at 9 bases. There are 13 residues in the CDR3. Germline CDR1 SGDLS, CDR2 YYNGEE. Trimming removed 4 bases from V and 5 bases from J; junction bases left unmatched: 4. This CDR3 reads CASSTGGFDEQYF. CDR3 nucleotides: TGTGCCAGCAGCACAGGGGGCTTCGACGAGCAGTACTTC.

Turning to this clone: A far larger clone is one base from this, pointing to a likely read error. This CDR3 is also generated by other DNA sequences in the sample. This CDR3 is CAWSGGNYGYTF. Here the CDR3 DNA reads TGTGCCTGGAGTGGGGGTAACTATGGCTACACCTTC. V gene TRBV30 combines with J gene TRBJ1-2; D unclear. Trimming pared 1 base from V and 1 base from J, leaving 4 bases between. CDR3 size: 12 residues. Looked up from germline, CDR1 is GTSNPN and CDR2 is SVGIG (reference sequence).

This chain joins TRBV7-3 and TRBJ1-5; no reliable D call. Trimming took 11 bases from V and 7 from J, leaving 12 bases between them. The CDR3 has 11 residues. The germline V gene encodes CDR1 SGHTA and CDR2 FQGTGA. CDR3 sequence: CAGKRGQPQHF. The CDR3, as DNA: TGTGCCGGCAAGCGGGGACAGCCCCAGCATTTT.

This clone has more than one count but fewer than ten. This chain connects TRBV5-6 to TRBJ1-2, with TRBD1 identical over 7 bases. V trimming: 4 bases; J trimming: 7 bases; junction bases outside the gene matches: 13. Looked up from germline, CDR1 is SGHDT and CDR2 is YYEEEE. The CDR3 is 15 amino acids. The CDR3 is CASSAPGGMGLGYTF. The CDR3 DNA is TGTGCCAGCAGCGCCCCAGGGGGAATGGGGCTTGGCTACACCTTC.

The chain employs TRBV18 and TRBJ2-7; 7 nucleotides agree with TRBD2. After removal of 5 bases from V and 6 bases from J, the junction contained 22 bases not matched to a gene. CDR1 is KGHSH, CDR2 LQKENI, per germline. This CDR3 is 18 amino acids long. CDR3 nucleotides: TGTGCCAGCTCAGACCGGGACCCCGGGGGGTCTCCCGTCTCCGAGCAGTACTTC. As protein: CASSDRDPGGSPVSEQYF.